Listed below are T cell receptor beta chains from one sample, sequenced in a study of regulatory T cells in long-lasting Graves disease. Using its own MiXCR run on the multiplex PCR reads, TCRdb lists one record per CDR3 protein. The repertoire holds 530,000 or so distinct CDR3 sequences, about 16% seen once, with around 12% in the top ten. Another study also made use of these data, one on T cells in Graves' hyperthyroidism and ophthalmopathy.

Sequenced material: peripheral blood mononuclear cells (PBMCs), taken at new diagnosis, from a patient treated with antithyroid drugs. All receptors come from a man between 18 and 35 years old with Graves disease. CDR3s include the opening cysteine and the closing phenylalanine or tryptophan. The order of the fields is clone size, J gene, D gene, V gene, CDR3 length, CDR3 protein, CDR3 DNA. The D gene is left open where the match is weak. Clone size is given for some rows only: seen once, a few or many times, or a class if the clone is expanded.

>once|TRBJ2-3|-|TRBV6-1|11
CASRSSQTQYF
TGTGCCAGCCGGTCGAGCCAGACGCAGTATTTT
>many|TRBJ1-1|-|TRBV2|16
CASTSTQTDRNTEAFF
TGTGCCAGCACCTCGACTCAGACAGACCGAAACACTGAAGCTTTCTTT
>many|TRBJ1-2|TRBD1|TRBV11-2|14
CASSWTGEDYGYTF
TGTGCCAGCAGCTGGACAGGGGAAGACTATGGCTACACCTTC
>many|TRBJ2-3|-|TRBV20-1|13
CSARDHRADTQYF
TGCAGTGCTAGAGATCACAGGGCAGATACGCAGTATTTT
>-|TRBJ2-1|TRBD1|TRBV24-1|16
CATSDAGTEHLNEQFF
TGTGCCACCAGTGATGCCGGGACAGAGCACCTCAATGAGCAGTTCTTC
>-|TRBJ2-6|-|TRBV20-1|15
CSARDQSTGANVLTF
TGCAGTGCTAGAGATCAGTCAACTGGGGCCAACGTCCTGACTTTC
>many|TRBJ2-7|-|TRBV7-9|14
CASSVTGAPYEQYF
TGTGCCAGCAGCGTTACAGGAGCCCCCTACGAGCAGTACTTC
>few|TRBJ2-3|-|TRBV7-6|15
CASSSSGGGADTQYF
TGTGCCAGCAGCTCTAGCGGAGGGGGGGCAGATACGCAGTATTTT
>many|TRBJ2-1|TRBD1|TRBV10-1|15
CASSTGQGVLNEQFF
TGCGCCAGCAGTACGGGACAGGGGGTCCTCAATGAGCAGTTCTTC
>-|TRBJ2-1|TRBD2|TRBV19|17
CASSTTRLAGTVNEQFF
TGTGCCAGTAGTACGACCCGACTAGCGGGAACCGTTAATGAGCAGTTCTTC
>many|TRBJ2-7|-|TRBV11-3|15
CASSWGTGLLDEQYF
TGTGCCAGCAGCTGGGGAACAGGGTTGCTGGACGAGCAGTACTTC
>few|TRBJ2-1|-|TRBV7-3|16
CASSSRGGLVGGEQFF
TGTGCCAGCAGCTCAAGGGGGGGGCTAGTTGGGGGTGAGCAGTTCTTC
>many|TRBJ2-1|-|TRBV20-1|12
CSAQPRGGEQFF
TGCAGTGCACAACCCAGGGGAGGTGAGCAGTTCTTC
>-|TRBJ2-2|-|TRBV11-2|17
CASSLETAGAGGGELFF
TGTGCCAGCAGCTTAGAGACGGCGGGGGCTGGGGGCGGGGAGCTGTTTTTT
>-|TRBJ2-1|TRBD2|TRBV7-9|16
CASSLASGSRDNEQFF
TGTGCCAGCAGCTTAGCTAGCGGGAGTAGGGACAATGAGCAGTTCTTC
>-|TRBJ2-7|TRBD1|TRBV3-1|16
CASSRPSGTGHYEQYF
TGTGCCAGCAGCCGGCCCTCCGGGACAGGGCATTACGAGCAGTACTTC
>many|TRBJ1-2|TRBD1|TRBV27|16
CASRISGQGARYGYTF
TGTGCCAGCAGAATCTCTGGACAGGGTGCACGCTATGGCTACACCTTC
>-|TRBJ2-3|-|TRBV7-9|14
CASSREVEADTQYF
TGTGCCAGCAGCCGCGAGGTGGAGGCAGATACGCAGTATTTT
>-|TRBJ2-1|TRBD2|TRBV4-1|16
CASSQIASGDYNEQFF
TGCGCCAGCAGCCAAATCGCTAGCGGGGATTACAATGAGCAGTTCTTC
>few|TRBJ2-7|-|TRBV14|12
CASSPTQGRQYF
TGTGCCAGCAGCCCTACACAGGGCCGGCAGTACTTC
>many|TRBJ2-5|-|TRBV7-8|15
CASSLLISGQETQYF
TGTGCCAGCAGCTTACTGATTTCGGGCCAAGAGACCCAGTACTTC
>many|TRBJ2-1|TRBD1|TRBV18|16
CASSSRQGNSYNEQFF
TGTGCCAGCTCATCCCGACAGGGTAACTCCTACAATGAGCAGTTCTTC
>many|TRBJ2-7|-|TRBV20-1|16
CSARARGRENSYEQYF
TGCAGTGCTAGAGCCCGGGGGCGGGAGAACTCCTACGAGCAGTACTTC
>few|TRBJ1-1|-|TRBV29-1|14
CSVSRIYENTEAFF
TGCAGCGTCTCTCGGATTTATGAAAACACTGAAGCTTTCTTT
>-|TRBJ2-3|TRBD1|TRBV5-1|17
CASSLSTGVGSGDTQYF
TGCGCCAGCAGCCTATCGACAGGGGTAGGTTCTGGAGATACGCAGTATTTT
>many|TRBJ2-7|-|TRBV12-3/TRBV12-4|13
CASSPYSGSEQYF
TGTGCCAGCAGCCCCTATTCGGGCAGCGAGCAGTACTTC
>-|TRBJ1-3|-|TRBV7-9|15
CASSQLEGVGNTIYF
TGTGCCAGCAGCCAACTGGAGGGGGTGGGAAACACCATATATTTT
>-|TRBJ2-5|-|TRBV5-4|15
CASSRVGGAQETQYF
TGTGCCAGCAGCCGTGTGGGGGGTGCCCAAGAGACCCAGTACTTC
>-|TRBJ2-7|TRBD1|TRBV11-2|11
CASDRGREQYF
TGTGCCAGCGACAGGGGGAGGGAGCAGTACTTC
>-|TRBJ2-2|-|TRBV9|15
CASSVRYGNTGELFF
TGTGCCAGCAGCGTAAGATACGGGAACACCGGGGAGCTGTTTTTT
>many|TRBJ2-5|TRBD1|TRBV10-3|15
CAISELDRGQETQYF
TGTGCCATCAGTGAGTTGGACAGGGGGCAAGAGACCCAGTACTTC
>few|TRBJ2-1|-|TRBV3-1|15
CASSRQSGSYNEQFF
TGTGCCAGCAGCCGGCAGAGCGGCTCCTACAATGAGCAGTTCTTC
>many|TRBJ1-5|-|TRBV3-1|16
CASSQQGLGGNQPQHF
TGTGCCAGCAGCCAACAGGGTTTAGGTGGCAATCAGCCCCAGCATTTT
>many|TRBJ1-1|TRBD1|TRBV11-2|15
CASSTQGQGFFGAFF
TGTGCCAGCAGCACCCAGGGACAGGGCTTCTTCGGAGCTTTCTTT
>-|TRBJ1-2|-|TRBV30|16
CAWSLSFWGRGYGYTF
TGTGCCTGGAGTTTGAGTTTTTGGGGGCGCGGCTATGGCTACACCTTC
>few|TRBJ2-1|-|TRBV29-1|16
CSVARDSLSSYNEQFF
TGCAGCGTCGCTCGGGACTCCTTAAGCTCCTACAATGAGCAGTTCTTC
>-|TRBJ1-2|TRBD1|TRBV9|14
CASSVGDSVYGYTF
TGTGCCAGCAGCGTAGGGGACAGCGTCTATGGCTACACCTTC
>-|TRBJ2-1|-|TRBV6-5|15
CASSYNGPGIREQFF
TGTGCCAGCAGTTACAATGGTCCAGGGATAAGAGAGCAGTTCTTC
>-|TRBJ2-3|-|TRBV12-3/TRBV12-4|15
CASSFMQGGTDTQYF
TGTGCCAGCAGTTTTATGCAGGGGGGTACAGATACGCAGTATTTT
>-|TRBJ2-3|-|TRBV20-1|14
CSASNGASTDTQYF
TGCAGTGCTAGTAACGGTGCTAGCACAGATACGCAGTATTTT
>-|TRBJ2-2|-|TRBV5-1|16
CASSPAYHGDTGELFF
TGCGCCAGCAGTCCCGCTTATCACGGGGACACCGGGGAGCTGTTTTTT
>many|TRBJ2-1|-|TRBV28|14
CASSVGGRGNEQFF
TGTGCCAGCAGCGTAGGGGGACGGGGAAATGAGCAGTTCTTC
>many|TRBJ2-7|-|TRBV27|15
CASSSAPSSSYEQYF
TGTGCCAGCAGTTCCGCCCCATCGAGCTCCTACGAGCAGTACTTC
>many|TRBJ2-1|-|TRBV2|16
CASSHRAFIGSNEQFF
TGTGCCAGCAGTCACCGGGCCTTCATTGGGTCGAATGAGCAGTTCTTC
>-|TRBJ1-5|-|TRBV5-1|14
CASSLGGLDQPQHF
TGCGCCAGCAGCTTGGGGGGATTGGATCAGCCCCAGCATTTT
>-|TRBJ1-3|-|TRBV20-1|15
CSAISQGSAGNTIYF
TGCAGTGCAATATCCCAGGGGAGTGCTGGAAACACCATATATTTT
>many|TRBJ2-7|TRBD2|TRBV6-5|11
CASSSRGTTYF
TGTGCCAGCAGTTCCCGTGGGACTACCTACTTC
>few|TRBJ1-1|-|TRBV28|14
CASSLRDPNTEAFF
TGTGCCAGCAGCCTCAGAGACCCGAACACTGAAGCTTTCTTT
>few|TRBJ2-3|-|TRBV20-1|15
CSASPRGQTTDTQYF
TGCAGTGCTAGTCCGAGAGGCCAGACAACAGATACGCAGTATTTT
>many|TRBJ2-1|-|TRBV5-1|12
CASSLKYNEQFF
TGCGCCAGCAGCTTAAAGTACAATGAGCAGTTCTTC
>many|TRBJ2-7|TRBD2|TRBV28|16
CASSLSHSGRTNEQYF
TGTGCCAGCAGTTTATCCCACAGCGGGAGAACAAACGAGCAGTACTTC
>many|TRBJ2-3|-|TRBV7-9|14
CASSLQAGLDTQYF
TGTGCCAGCAGCTTACAGGCTGGATTGGATACGCAGTATTTT
>many|TRBJ2-1|TRBD2|TRBV2|14
CASMGLAGRNEQFF
TGTGCCAGCATGGGACTAGCGGGAAGGAATGAGCAGTTCTTC
>-|TRBJ1-5|TRBD1|TRBV6-1|19
CASSLSGQGRGYSNQPQHF
TGTGCCAGCAGCCTTTCCGGACAGGGGAGGGGGTATAGCAATCAGCCCCAGCATTTT